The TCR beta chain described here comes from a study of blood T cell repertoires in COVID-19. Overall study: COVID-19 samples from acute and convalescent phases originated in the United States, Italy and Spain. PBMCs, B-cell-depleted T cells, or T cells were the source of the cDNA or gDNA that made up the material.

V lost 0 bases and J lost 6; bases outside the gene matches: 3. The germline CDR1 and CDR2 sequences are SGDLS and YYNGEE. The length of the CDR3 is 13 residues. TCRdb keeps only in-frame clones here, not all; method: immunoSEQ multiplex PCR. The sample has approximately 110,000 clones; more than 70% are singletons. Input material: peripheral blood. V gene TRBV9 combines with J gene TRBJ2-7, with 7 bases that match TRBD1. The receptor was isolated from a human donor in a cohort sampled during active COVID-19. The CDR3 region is CASSVGTGAEQYF. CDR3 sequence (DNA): TGTGCCAGCAGCGTAGGCACAGGGGCCGAGCAGTACTTC.